The entry below describes one T cell receptor beta chain. One junction end does not reproduce the germline sequence, and a read error may be involved. The data stem from a study of cytomegalovirus exposure and HLA in healthy donors. The PCR employed 60 Vbeta primers together with 13 Jbeta primers. Per the original methods: Later, 65 million to 90 million unique TCR beta chains were counted in an analysis, and about 10 million of them were shared. Libraries were prepared by immunoSEQ multiplex PCR; TCRdb keeps only in-frame clonotypes and omits some of them. V and J calls plus clone size are reproduced from that table; the DNA served to infer D and trimming. The sample records approximately 170,000 clones, over 70% being singletons. The source is a man aged 50-59 years in good health and CMV-seropositive. The sample was PBMCs.

CDR3 protein: CASSYSGGGGQDF. CDR3 nucleotide sequence: TGTGCCAGCAGTTACTCGGGTGGGGGGGGGCAGGACTTC. This chain uses TRBV6-6 with TRBJ2-7; possible D gene TRBD2, 7 bases. The CDR3 is made up of 13 amino acids. CDR1 and CDR2 from the germline V gene are MNHNY and SVGAGI (reference sequence).